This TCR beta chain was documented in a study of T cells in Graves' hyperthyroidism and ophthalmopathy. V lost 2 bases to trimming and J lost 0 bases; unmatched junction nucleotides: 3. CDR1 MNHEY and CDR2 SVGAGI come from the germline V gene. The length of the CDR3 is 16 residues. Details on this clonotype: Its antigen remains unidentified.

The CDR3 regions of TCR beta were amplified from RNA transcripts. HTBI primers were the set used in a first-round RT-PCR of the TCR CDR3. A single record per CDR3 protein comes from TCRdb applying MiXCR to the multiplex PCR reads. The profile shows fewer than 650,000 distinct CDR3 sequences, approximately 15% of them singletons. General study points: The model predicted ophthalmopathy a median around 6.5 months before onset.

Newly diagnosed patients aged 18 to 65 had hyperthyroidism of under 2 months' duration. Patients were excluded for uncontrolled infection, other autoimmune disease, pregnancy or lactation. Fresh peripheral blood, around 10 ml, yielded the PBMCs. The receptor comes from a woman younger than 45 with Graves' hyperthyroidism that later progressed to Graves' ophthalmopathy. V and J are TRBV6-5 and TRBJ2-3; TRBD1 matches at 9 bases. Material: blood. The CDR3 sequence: CASSYTGTGSTDTQYF. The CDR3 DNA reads TGTGCCAGCAGTTACACCGGGACAGGGAGCACAGATACGCAGTATTTT.